The present T cell receptor (beta chain) was sequenced within a study of T cells in women clearing cervical HPV infection. On the study more broadly: Case blood was drawn a median approximately 160 days after lesion detection. Study-wide results and limits: Richness plus V gene abundances separated cases from controls with AUC 0.7 to 0.9. Cases carried less TRBV6-7 than controls: about 0.1% versus 0.15%. Effector/memory and HPV-specific T cells were not isolated, and association timing is unknown.

Sequencing used immunoSEQ multiplex PCR; TCRdb keeps in-frame clones, though not all of them. This repertoire includes under 35,000 clones. Notes on this clone: Its specificity is not known. The read is 3 residues too short to cover the CDR3 end, so that end is filled in from the germline J gene.

The V and J ends lost 0 bases and 5 bases respectively, with 14 bases between them. The CDR3 has 15 amino acids. Per the germline V gene, CDR1 is SGHRS and CDR2 is YFSETQ. This TCR was recovered from a woman aged 18 to 69 with a cervical HPV16 infection that either progressed to CIN3+ or cleared (not recorded which). V usage is TRBV5-1 and J usage is TRBJ1-2; D uncertain. What was sequenced was blood buffy coat. The chain's CDR3 is CASSLDPGLGYGYTF. CDR3 DNA (partial): TGCGCCAGCAGCTTGGACCCTGGCTTAGGGTATGGC.